Detailed here is one T cell receptor beta chain. No antigen is known for it. A read error is possible here, since a much larger clone lies one base away. The entry originates in a study of identical twins. Study-wide results and caveats: Analyses based on zero insertions could be partly confounded by invariant MAIT and iNKT cells.

TCRdb reanalysed the 5' RACE reads using MiXCR and keeps one entry per CDR3 protein. Altogether 1.5 million to 2 million distinct CDR3 sequences are present, under 35% being singletons, with the ten largest covering less than 0.35%. Only healthy Caucasians were included as donors. The V gene's germline CDR1 is SQVTM and CDR2 ANQGSEA. This CDR3 has 11 amino acids. V was clipped by 5 bases and J by 10 bases, with 15 bases between them. Sequencing was performed on cord blood. This receptor was obtained from a newborn girl in good health. The genes are TRBV29-1 and TRBJ2-7; maybe TRBD2 (5 bases). CDR3: CSVIDYIVQYF. The CDR3 coding sequence is TGCAGCGTTATCGACTACATCGTTCAGTACTTC.